This TCR beta chain was recovered during a study of T cells in Graves' hyperthyroidism and ophthalmopathy. About the study: Blood was drawn when the patient was first diagnosed and still untreated.

This clonotype was observed at least ten times. V was pared by 3 bases and J by 5 bases, with 9 bases between. This CDR3 has 13 amino acids. Germline loops: CDR1 KGHSH, CDR2 LQKENI. Researchers took RNA transcripts and amplified the TCR beta CDR3 regions from them. HTBI primers were employed in a first-round RT-PCR of the TCR CDR3. TCRdb itself ran the multiplex PCR reads through MiXCR, one entry per CDR3 protein. The table shows roughly 740,000 distinct CDR3 sequences, with over 15% occurring only once. The sequencing sample was made of blood. V gene TRBV18 combines with J gene TRBJ2-3, with D possibly TRBD2 on 5 matching bases. The TCR sequence derives from a young man with Graves' hyperthyroidism. CDR3 in DNA: TGTGCCAGCTCACCCCCCGGAGGAGATACGCAGTATTTT. Encoded protein: CASSPPGGDTQYF.